These T cell receptor beta chains were read from a single sample in a study of blood T cell repertoires in COVID-19. Clones were read by immunoSEQ multiplex PCR, and TCRdb kept only the in-frame ones, dropping some. The sample includes about 150,000 clones, around 85% of them seen just once. Input material: peripheral blood. The receptors stem from a man in his 70s with acute or convalescent COVID-19. Both conserved end residues are part of each CDR3. The D gene is left open where the match is weak. Some rows have no size entry. The others give once, few or many, or a class for an expanded clone.

CDR3aa	CDR3nt	d_gene	abundance	v_gene	j_gene
CASSQQGKETQYF	TGTGCCAGCAGCCAACAGGGAAAAGAGACCCAGTACTTC	NA	once	TRBV7-2	TRBJ2-5
CASSVGRQETQYF	TGTGCCAGTAGTGTCGGTCGCCAAGAGACCCAGTACTTC	NA	NA	TRBV19	TRBJ2-5
CASSRTSDWDEQYF	TGTGCCAGCAGTCGGACTAGCGATTGGGACGAGCAGTACTTC	TRBD2	NA	TRBV6-5	TRBJ2-7
CATSRAQGGTYEQYF	TGTGCCACCAGCAGAGCCCAGGGCGGTACCTACGAGCAGTACTTC	NA	NA	TRBV15	TRBJ2-7
CAIEGTGRTGELFF	TGTGCCATCGAGGGGACAGGGCGAACCGGGGAGCTGTTTTTT	TRBD1	NA	TRBV10-3	TRBJ2-2
CASSQDWSRQETQYF	TGTGCCAGCAGCCAAGATTGGAGCAGACAAGAGACCCAGTACTTC	NA	NA	TRBV3-1/TRBV3-2	TRBJ2-5
CASSVGQPDTDTQYF	TGTGCCAGCAGCGTCGGACAGCCCGACACAGATACGCAGTATTTT	NA	NA	TRBV9	TRBJ2-3
CASSGTVDSGNTIYF	TGTGCCAGCAGTGGAACAGTGGACTCTGGAAACACCATATATTTT	NA	NA	TRBV25-1	TRBJ1-3
CAIREDRLGEKLFF	TGTGCCATCAGGGAGGACAGGCTAGGGGAAAAACTGTTTTTT	TRBD1	NA	TRBV10-3	TRBJ1-4
CASSFSRDSLYTF	TGTGCCAGCAGTTTCTCCCGGGACAGTTTATACACCTTC	TRBD1	many	TRBV12-3/TRBV12-4	TRBJ1-2
CSVSDVSTDTQYF	TGCAGTGTTAGTGACGTGAGCACAGATACGCAGTATTTT	NA	NA	TRBV20-1	TRBJ2-3
CASSSPGFPDGSSGNTIYF	TGTGCCAGCAGTTCCCCGGGATTTCCGGACGGTAGCTCTGGAAACACCATATATTTT	NA	NA	TRBV28	TRBJ1-3
CASSIQGADSPLHF	TGTGCCAGTAGTATCCAGGGGGCAGATTCACCCCTCCACTTT	TRBD1	NA	TRBV19	TRBJ1-6
CASSPLTGGSSYEQYF	TGTGCCAGCTCACCACTAACGGGGGGAAGCTCCTACGAGCAGTACTTC	TRBD2	NA	TRBV18	TRBJ2-7
CAWSADSNRLYGYTF	TGTGCCTGGAGTGCCGACTCCAATAGGCTCTATGGCTACACCTTC	NA	NA	TRBV30	TRBJ1-2
CASSHSGDLEQFF	TGTGCCAGCAGCCATTCTGGGGACTTGGAGCAGTTCTTC	NA	many	TRBV16	TRBJ2-1
CASALTSESYNEQFF	TGTGCCAGCGCGTTAACTAGCGAATCCTACAATGAGCAGTTCTTC	TRBD2	NA	TRBV9	TRBJ2-1
CASRAGPYNEQFF	TGTGCCAGTAGAGCGGGACCCTACAATGAGCAGTTCTTC	TRBD2	NA	TRBV19	TRBJ2-1
CASSGGKDTEAFF	TGTGCCAGCAGTGGGGGCAAGGACACTGAAGCTTTCTTT	NA	NA	TRBV12-3/TRBV12-4	TRBJ1-1
CSASVWSLGQGYNSPLHF	TGCAGTGCTAGTGTTTGGTCCCTGGGACAGGGATATAATTCACCCCTCCACTTT	TRBD1	NA	TRBV20-1	TRBJ1-6
CASSRQNSNQPQHF	TGTGCCAGTAGTCGACAGAATAGCAATCAGCCCCAGCATTTT	NA	NA	TRBV19	TRBJ1-5
CASSSTGGGGYYGYTF	TGTGCCAGCAGCTCTACAGGGGGAGGTGGCTACTATGGCTACACCTTC	TRBD1	NA	TRBV5-6	TRBJ1-2
CASNQSSTSYEQYF	TGTGCCAGCAACCAATCGAGCACGTCCTACGAGCAGTACTTC	NA	NA	TRBV7-4	TRBJ2-7
CASRLGPRGSGTQYF	TGTGCCAGCCGCCTTGGCCCCCGGGGAAGCGGGACGCAGTATTTT	NA	NA	TRBV27	TRBJ2-3
CASSLKSGQLESLIQYF	TGTGCCAGCAGTTTAAAGAGTGGACAGCTAGAATCCTTAATTCAGTACTTC	NA	once	TRBV28	TRBJ2-4
CASSLADRGLSTGELFF	TGTGCCAGCAGCTTAGCAGACAGGGGGCTAAGCACCGGGGAGCTGTTTTTT	TRBD1	NA	TRBV7-2	TRBJ2-2
CASSIRVLAGVADTQYF	TGTGCCAGTAGTATAAGAGTATTGGCGGGAGTAGCAGATACGCAGTATTTT	TRBD2	once	TRBV19	TRBJ2-3
CAWRPSANTGELFF	TGTGCCTGGAGGCCCAGCGCGAACACCGGGGAGCTGTTTTTT	NA	once	TRBV30	TRBJ2-2
CASSFRDYGYTF	TGTGCCAGCAGTTTCAGGGATTATGGCTACACCTTC	NA	few	TRBV28	TRBJ1-2
CASSDKAGDQFGYTF	TGTGCCAGCAGTGACAAGGCAGGGGATCAATTTGGCTACACCTTC	NA	NA	TRBV6-4	TRBJ1-2
CATSDPYRDHGYTF	TGTGCCACCAGTGACCCCTACAGGGACCATGGCTACACCTTC	NA	NA	TRBV24-1	TRBJ1-2
CASSHDPGMNTEAFF	TGTGCCAGCAGCCACGACCCAGGGATGAACACTGAAGCTTTCTTT	NA	NA	TRBV5-6	TRBJ1-1
CATSDLSPMNTGELFF	TGTGCCACCAGTGATTTGAGCCCGATGAACACCGGGGAGCTGTTTTTT	NA	NA	TRBV24-1	TRBJ2-2